This TCR beta chain was sequenced during a study of shared clonotypes between healthy human individuals. In the study overall: Donors had three CD4 naive, three CD4 memory, two CD8 naive and one CD8 memory plate apiece. Overall study findings and caveats: Against clonotypes common to all four donors, non-shared ones had lower generation probabilities. Compared with memory subsets, naive subsets generally had larger estimated richness.

CD45RO-negative, CCR7-selected cells formed the naive CD8 fraction, which excluded terminally differentiated effector memory CD45RA+ cells. Study processing details: Junction-only sequences produced by ImmunoSEQ had no quality scores, so filtering differed. The assay was immunoSEQ multiplex PCR, and TCRdb's table has in-frame clones only and misses some. The V and J calls and clone size were taken over from that table, and D and trimming were inferred from the DNA. Of roughly 2,000,000 clones in the sample, around 95% were seen once. Comments on this clone: What it recognizes is unknown. At the DNA level, this CDR3 is encoded by other sequences in the same sample as well.

This receptor was obtained from a man between 18 and 35 years old in good health. Some clones in this sample may be carry-over from other donors' samples. The sequencing sample was made of naive CD8+ T cells from PBMCs.

CDR3 DNA: TGTGCCAGCAGTTTACTAGCGGGAGGTTCCGAGCAGTACTTC. Amino acid sequence: CASSLLAGGSEQYF. V gene TRBV27 combines with J gene TRBJ2-7, with TRBD2 matching 11 bases. After removal of 2 bases from V and 6 bases from J, the junction contained 3 bases not matched to a gene. From germline, CDR1 is MNHEY and CDR2 SMNVEV (reference sequence). CDR3 length equals 14 residues.